Below are 26 T cell receptor beta chains sequenced from a single sample in a study of OX40 agonist ivuxolimab in advanced cancers. Repertoires were generated with immunoSEQ multiplex PCR, while TCRdb's copy carries only in-frame clones and drops some. The sample consists of 100,000 or so clones, about 85% of them appearing once. Sequences were derived from CD4+ or CD8+ T cells sorted from blood, sampled in a trial of the OX40 agonist ivuxolimab. These receptors came from an adult with an advanced solid tumor such as melanoma, head and neck, liver or kidney cancer.

The chain is built from TRBV6-1 and TRBJ1-4; a weak D match, TRBD1 (5 bases). Germline assignment: CDR1 MNHNS and CDR2 SASEGT. Trimming removed 0 bases from V and 8 bases from J, with 19 bases in between. The CDR3 length is 17 residues. CDR3 nucleotides: TGTGCCAGCAGTGAAGCGCTTCAAGGGGACGGTGGGGAAAAACTGTTTTTT. Protein sequence: CASSEALQGDGGEKLFF.

This rearrangement joins TRBV6-1 to TRBJ1-4; D gene uncertain. The germline V and J ends were trimmed by 0 bases and 0 bases, with 11 bases remaining between them. The germline gives CDR1 MNHNS, CDR2 SASEGT. CDR3 size: 17 residues. CDR3 region: CASSEARGLATNEKLFF. The CDR3 DNA follows: TGTGCCAGCAGTGAAGCGCGGGGTCTCGCAACTAATGAAAAACTGTTTTTT.

The V call is TRBV30, the J call TRBJ2-2; D unclear. Germline-derived CDR1 and CDR2 are GTSNPN and SVGIG (reference sequence). The CDR3 sequence is 14 residues long. The ends were cut back, 3 bases at V and 0 bases at J, with 8 bases in the middle. CDR3: CAWRKGSNTGELFF. In DNA form, the CDR3 reads TGTGCCTGGAGGAAAGGGTCGAACACCGGGGAGCTGTTTTTT.

Judged by abundance, this clone is medium-sized. The chain has TRBV30 and TRBJ2-7; TRBD2 matches at 11 bases. The J segment lost 4 bases and the V segment lost 3 bases, leaving 8 bases of the junction unmatched. This CDR3 has 15 amino acids. Germline loops: CDR1 GTSNPN, CDR2 SVGIG (reference sequence). The CDR3 sequence is CAWRSGLAGGYEQYV. CDR3 bases: TGTGCCTGGAGGTCAGGGCTAGCGGGAGGTTACGAGCAGTACGTC.

This clone has just a few counts. Within the sample, other DNA sequences also encode this same CDR3. The chain has TRBV18 and TRBJ2-7; D remains unclear. Trimming removed 2 bases at V and 4 bases at J, with 9 bases between. From germline, CDR1 is KGHSH and CDR2 LQKENI. There are 13 residues in the CDR3. CDR3 sequence reads: CASSPSQSYEQYF. The CDR3 DNA is TGTGCCAGCTCACCATCCCAGAGTTACGAGCAGTACTTC.

The gene calls are TRBV6-6 and TRBJ2-5; D is ambiguous. Germline V CDR1 and CDR2: MNHNY, SVGAGI (reference sequence). The CDR3 consists of 13 residues. V was cut by 3 bases and J by 2 bases, with 7 bases left in between. Written as DNA, the CDR3 is TGTGCCAGCAGTTATAATTCTCAAGAGACCCAGTACTTC. Its protein product is CASSYNSQETQYF.

The chain employs TRBV18 and TRBJ1-3; 8 positions match TRBD1. The CDR3 consists of 17 residues. Germline CDR1 reads KGHSH; CDR2 reads LQKENI. V lost 6 bases to trimming and J lost 0 bases; unmatched junction nucleotides: 10. The CDR3 coding sequence is TGTGCCAGCTCTCCTTCTCAGGGGGCAAACTCTGGAAACACCATATATTTT. Residues: CASSPSQGANSGNTIYF.

V is TRBV5-8 and J is TRBJ1-2; D possibly corresponds to TRBD1 (6 bases). CDR1 SGHTS and CDR2 YDEGEE come from the germline V gene. Trimming removed 4 bases at V and 4 bases at J, with 14 bases between. The CDR3 has 14 amino acids. CDR3 region: CASSLTGSSYGYTF. The DNA of the CDR3 is TGTGCCAGCAGCCTTACAGGGAGCAGCTATGGCTACACCTTC.

The chain recombines TRBV5-1 with TRBJ2-7; D assignment may be TRBD1 or TRBD2 (5 bases each). Germline V gene lookup returns CDR1 SGHRS and CDR2 YFSETQ. There are 15 residues in the CDR3. V lost 1 base to trimming and J lost 0 bases, with 11 bases between them. The DNA for the CDR3 is TGCGCCAGCAGCTTGCTGGGGGATAGCTCCTACGAGCAGTACTTC. Protein product: CASSLLGDSSYEQYF.

V and J are TRBV6-1 and TRBJ1-2; 8 bases fit TRBD1. CDR3 size: 13 residues. With V trimmed by 5 bases and J by 5 bases, 4 bases remained unmatched. Germline V gene data show CDR1 as MNHNS and CDR2 as SASEGT. CDR3 sequence (DNA): TGTGCCAGCAGTTTGACAGGGGAGTATGGCTACACCTTC. It translates to CASSLTGEYGYTF.

The rearrangement joins TRBV28 to TRBJ2-5; D may be TRBD1 or TRBD2 (5 bases each). Germline V lookup: CDR1 MDHEN, CDR2 SYDVKM. The CDR3 contains 10 residues. Trimming cost V 10 bases and J 8 bases, with 11 bases left between them. CDR3 protein: CATRGPTQYF. CDR3 DNA: TGTGCCACCCGGGGACCTACCCAGTACTTC. The full variable domain, with the rest looked up from reference TRBV28 and TRBJ2-5, is DVKVTQSSRYLVKRTGEKVFLECVQDMDHENMFWYRQDPGLGLRLIYFSYDVKMKEKGDIPEGYSVSREKKERFSLILESASTNQTSMYLCATRGPTQYFGPGTRLLVL.

This chain uses TRBV4-1 with TRBJ2-7, with 10 bases lining up with TRBD1. V lost 4 bases, J lost 4 bases, and 10 bases stayed unmatched. Germline assignment: CDR1 MGHRA and CDR2 YSYEKL. The CDR3 runs 16 residues. The CDR3 DNA sequence: TGCGCCAGCAGCCCTTCTCCGGACAGGGGGAGGTACGAGCAGTACTTC. This sequence encodes CASSPSPDRGRYEQYF.

The rearrangement joins TRBV11-2 to TRBJ2-5; D remains unclear. V was trimmed by 0 bases and J by 9 bases, leaving 11 bases between them. The CDR3 sequence is 13 residues long. Germline-derived CDR1 and CDR2 are SGHAT and FQNNGV. Written as DNA, the CDR3 is TGTGCCAGCAGCTTAGACTACAAGAAACCCCAGTACTTC. It specifies CASSLDYKKPQYF.

CDR3: CASSETGNEQFF. As DNA, the CDR3 is TGTGCCAGCAGCGAGACGGGGAATGAGCAGTTCTTC. V is TRBV11-3 and J is TRBJ2-1, with D possibly being TRBD2 (5 bases). Germline V CDR1 and CDR2: SGHNT, YENEEA. This CDR3 has 12 amino acids. With 5 bases removed from V and 7 bases from J, the gap between germline ends came to 9 bases.

The V and J genes are TRBV6-5 and TRBJ1-2; TRBD1 matches 7 bases. V gave up 4 bases and J gave up 6 bases; unmatched junction bases: 5. The CDR3 is 13 amino acids. Germline assignment: CDR1 MNHEY and CDR2 SVGAGI. CDR3 in amino acids: CASSWGQTDGYTF. In DNA, the CDR3 is TGTGCCAGCAGTTGGGGACAGACGGATGGCTACACCTTC.

The J gene is TRBJ1-2, the V gene TRBV10-3, with D maybe TRBD1 (5 bases). The CDR3 has 13 amino acids. V lost 0 bases to trimming and J lost 6 bases, with 8 bases between them. Per the germline V gene, CDR1 is ENHRY and CDR2 is SYGVKD. The CDR3 loop is CAISESGGDGYTF. CDR3 nucleotides: TGTGCCATCAGTGAGTCTGGAGGGGATGGCTACACCTTC.

V is TRBV28 and J is TRBJ1-1; D unresolved. Per the germline V gene, CDR1 is MDHEN and CDR2 is SYDVKM. CDR3 size: 13 residues. V lost 8 bases, J lost 11 bases, and 21 bases lay in between. The CDR3 sequence is CASVASPSMVAFF. The CDR3 DNA follows: TGTGCCAGCGTGGCCTCTCCCTCGATGGTGGCTTTCTTT.

V gene TRBV6-4 combines with J gene TRBJ2-7; the D gene is possibly TRBD1 (7 bases). CDR1 and CDR2 from the germline V gene are MRHNA and SNTAGT. This CDR3 comprises 16 residues. The V end lost 2 bases, the J end lost 1 base, and 15 bases lay between the germline ends. CDR3 in amino acids: CASSDGPPGGSYEQYV. As DNA, the CDR3 is TGTGCCAGCAGTGACGGGCCCCCAGGGGGGTCCTACGAGCAGTACGTC.

The rearrangement links TRBV5-1 to TRBJ2-7, with D tentatively TRBD2 (5 bases). Between the trimmed V and J ends, which lost 0 bases and 6 bases, there was a span of 13 bases. The germline CDR1 and CDR2 sequences are SGHRS and YFSETQ. This CDR3 is built from 14 residues. The CDR3, as DNA: TGCGCCAGCAGCTTGGCCGGGGTGGTAGGCGAGCAGTACTTC. Translated, it gives CASSLAGVVGEQYF.

The V gene is TRBV6-1, the J gene TRBJ1-5; a possible D gene is TRBD1 (5 bases). CDR1 is MNHNS, CDR2 SASEGT, per germline. The CDR3 sequence is 14 residues long. V lost 10 bases to trimming and J lost 5 bases, with 18 bases between them. The CDR3 is CATDPGQGYQPQHF. The CDR3 nucleotides read TGTGCCACCGATCCGGGGCAGGGCTATCAGCCCCAGCATTTT.

The chain recombines TRBV6-4 with TRBJ2-7; D call uncertain. Per germline, CDR1 MRHNA and CDR2 SNTAGT. V dropped 0 bases and J dropped 2 bases, with 8 bases sitting between them. CDR3 length: 14 residues. The CDR3 region is CASSDSGGPYEQYV. Written as DNA, the CDR3 is TGTGCCAGCAGTGACTCGGGCGGACCCTACGAGCAGTACGTC.

The chain links TRBV25-1 to TRBJ1-3; possible D gene TRBD1, 6 bases. CDR1 is MGHDK, CDR2 SYGVNS, per germline. The V end was cut by 3 bases, the J end by 4 bases, with 16 bases between. The CDR3 runs to 16 residues. CDR3 nucleotides: TGTGCCAGCAGTGACACGTCCGGGACATCGGGAAACACCATATATTTT. The encoded protein is CASSDTSGTSGNTIYF.

V is TRBV5-1 and J is TRBJ1-3; no reliable D call. The germline CDR1 and CDR2 sequences are SGHRS and YFSETQ. CDR3 size: 16 residues. Between the trimmed V and J ends, which lost 0 bases and 0 bases, there was a span of 10 bases. The CDR3 DNA is TGCGCCAGCAGCTTGGGCCCGATAAACTCTGGAAACACCATATATTTT. It yields the protein CASSLGPINSGNTIYF.

V is TRBV7-2 and J is TRBJ1-2; TRBD1 agrees at 7 bases. V lost 4 bases to trimming and J lost 3 bases; unmatched junction nucleotides: 5. The CDR3 is 14 residues long. Germline V gene sequence: CDR1 SGHTA, CDR2 FQGNSA. The CDR3 protein is CASSSTGRDYGYTF. The DNA for the CDR3 is TGTGCCAGCAGCTCGACAGGGAGGGACTATGGCTACACCTTC.

This chain uses TRBV30 with TRBJ1-3; no firm D call. CDR1 GTSNPN and CDR2 SVGIG come from the germline V gene (reference sequence). V shed 0 bases and J shed 0 bases, with 3 bases lying between them. This CDR3 has 13 amino acids. CDR3 loop: CAWSVNSGNTIYF. For the CDR3, the DNA is TGTGCCTGGAGTGTAAACTCTGGAAACACCATATATTTT.

This clone was observed a single time. The rearrangement links TRBV2 to TRBJ2-1; D possibly corresponds to TRBD1 (6 bases). The germline V gene has CDR1 SNHLY and CDR2 FYNNEI. The length of the CDR3 is 14 residues. V lost 1 base and J 6 bases, leaving 10 bases between the germline ends. CDR3 DNA: TGTGCCAGCAGTGAAGTTGTAGGGGGCAATGAGCAGTTCTTC. This gives the protein CASSEVVGGNEQFF.